The 28 T cell receptor beta chains reported below all come from one sample, sequenced in a study of blood T cells in healthy people across ages. Using a J-beta primer mix together with a sample-barcoded 5' primer, a second PCR was run for roughly 6 to 12 cycles. MiXCR, applied by TCRdb to the 5' RACE reads, yields one record per CDR3 protein. The table records over a million distinct CDR3 sequences, around 43% of them present only once. The specimen was blood. The receptors here all came from a woman aged 55-75 years in good health.

This clonotype was counted ten times or more. J is TRBJ2-7 and V is TRBV27, with 8 bases aligning to TRBD1. Germline CDR1 is MNHEY and CDR2 is SMNVEV (reference sequence). The CDR3 sequence is 12 residues long. V shed 6 bases and J 2 bases; nucleotides not matched to a gene: 0. CDR3 bases: TGTGCCAGCAGGACAGGGGCCTACGAGCAGTACTTC. Translated, it gives CASRTGAYEQYF.

This sequence joins TRBV15 and TRBJ2-7, with TRBD1 matching over 8 bases. CDR3 length: 16 amino acids. Germline V lookup: CDR1 LNHNV, CDR2 YYDKDF (reference sequence). The V segment lost 0 bases and the J segment 4 bases; nucleotides outside the gene matches: 8. CDR3 DNA: TGTGCCACCAGCAGAGATAAAGGACAGGGCCTATACGAGCAGTACTTC. Its translation: CATSRDKGQGLYEQYF.

This clonotype has just a few counts. The chain joins TRBV7-6 to TRBJ2-1, with 10 bases matching TRBD2. V shed 1 base, J shed 8 bases, and the junction held 17 bases outside the gene matches. The CDR3 runs 19 residues. CDR1 SGHVS and CDR2 FNYEAQ come from the germline V gene. CDR3 in DNA: TGTGCCAGCAGCTTAGGGCCCTCGGCTAGCGGGAGAATCATATATGAGCAGTTCTTC. Translating it yields CASSLGPSASGRIIYEQFF.

A few counts support this clonotype. This chain uses TRBV7-9 with TRBJ2-5; no definite D call. Per germline, CDR1 SEHNR and CDR2 FQNEAQ (reference sequence). The CDR3 is made up of 12 amino acids. V gave up 5 bases and J gave up 5 bases, with 9 bases separating them. CDR3 amino acids: CASSPSWETQYF. Written as DNA, the CDR3 is TGTGCCAGCAGCCCAAGTTGGGAGACCCAGTACTTC. The whole variable domain, remainder taken from reference TRBV7-9 and TRBJ2-5, is DTGVSQNPRHKITKRGQNVTFRCDPISEHNRLYWYRQTLGQGPEFLTYFQNEAQLEKSRLLSDRFSAERPKGSFSTLEIQRTEQGDSAMYLCASSPSWETQYFGPGTRLLVL.

This clonotype was found a few times. With a much larger clone just one base away, this may be a read error. The V and J genes are TRBV27 and TRBJ2-4, with D unclear. Germline V lookup: CDR1 MNHEY, CDR2 SMNVEV (reference sequence). Trimming took 5 bases from V and 1 from J, leaving 6 bases between them. The CDR3 sequence is 13 residues long. CDR3 residues: CASSVTAKNIQYF. In DNA form, the CDR3 reads TGTGCCAGCAGTGTAACGGCCAAAAACATTCAGTACTTC.

This clonotype was observed a few times. The V and J genes are TRBV25-1 and TRBJ2-3; D not certain. The germline CDR1 and CDR2 sequences are MGHDK and SYGVNS. Trimming took 7 bases from V and 2 from J, leaving 10 bases between them. There are 13 residues in the CDR3. The chain's CDR3 is CASNGGITDTQYF. The CDR3 region has the DNA TGTGCCAGCAATGGCGGAATCACAGATACGCAGTATTTT.

The rearrangement uses TRBV5-6 and TRBJ2-3, with 8 bases lining up with TRBD1. Germline lookup yields CDR1 SGHDT and CDR2 YYEEEE. With 4 bases clipped from V and 0 bases from J, the junction kept 7 bases outside the gene matches. The CDR3 extends over 16 amino acids. The CDR3 coding sequence is TGTGCCAGCAGCCAAGACAGGGGAGCTAGCACAGATACGCAGTATTTT. It codes for CASSQDRGASTDTQYF.

The CDR3 here is CATATSSYNEQFF. CDR3 coding DNA: TGTGCCACTGCCACAAGCTCCTACAATGAGCAGTTCTTC. The rearrangement uses TRBV6-2 or TRBV6-3 and TRBJ2-1; unclear D gene. The germline V and J ends were trimmed by 10 bases and 0 bases, with 10 bases remaining between them. This CDR3 has 13 amino acids. CDR1 is MNHEY, CDR2 SVGEGT, per germline.

The chain is built from TRBV4-2 and TRBJ2-7; TRBD1 or TRBD2 may be the D gene (5 bases each). The CDR3 is made up of 14 amino acids. Germline values: CDR1 LGHNA, CDR2 YNFKEQ. V lost 2 bases to trimming and J lost 4 bases, with 12 bases between them. The CDR3 DNA is TGTGCCAGCAGCCAAACCGGGACGGTGTACGAGCAGTACTTC. This codes for CASSQTGTVYEQYF.

The V and J genes are TRBV3-1 and TRBJ2-3; D not resolved. Germline lookup yields CDR1 LGHDT and CDR2 YNNKEL (reference sequence). The CDR3 loop spans 11 amino acids. V lost 3 bases and J lost 4, with 2 bases in between. The CDR3 region is CASSHADTQYF. As DNA, the CDR3 is TGTGCCAGCAGCCACGCAGATACGCAGTATTTT.

This clonotype was observed at least ten times. The CDR3 here is CASSRAYEQYF. The CDR3 DNA reads as TGTGCCAGCAGTCGGGCCTACGAGCAGTACTTC. This sequence joins TRBV28 and TRBJ2-7; D not resolved. V gave up 5 bases and J gave up 2 bases, with 4 bases separating them. The CDR3 is 11 amino acids. Germline V gene sequence: CDR1 MDHEN, CDR2 SYDVKM.

The DNA of the CDR3 is TGTGCCAGCAGCTTAGAGGGGGAAATAGCTGGGGGCAAGGAGACCCAGTACTTC. As protein: CASSLEGEIAGGKETQYF. This chain links TRBV7-6 with TRBJ2-5, with a possible D match to TRBD1 (6 bases). This CDR3 has 18 amino acids. CDR1 is SGHVS and CDR2 is FNYEAQ in the germline V gene. The V and J ends lost 1 base and 5 bases respectively, with 23 bases between them.

In nucleotides, the CDR3 is TGTGCCAGCACCCAAGAGGGGGGCGAAAAACTGTTTTTT. Translation: CASTQEGGEKLFF. The gene calls are TRBV12-3 or TRBV12-4 and TRBJ1-4; possibly TRBD1 for D (6 bases). The CDR3 sequence is 13 residues long. Trimming cost V 7 bases and J 8 bases, with 14 bases left between them.

This clonotype came up once. This chain's CDR3 is CASSLGEPYGYTF. The CDR3 DNA follows: TGTGCCAGCAGTTTAGGGGAACCCTATGGCTACACCTTC. This chain uses TRBV27 with TRBJ1-2; no clear D. V lost 2 bases, J lost 4 bases, and 8 bases lay in between. Germline V CDR1 and CDR2: MNHEY, SMNVEV (reference sequence). This CDR3 has 13 amino acids.

The CDR3 is CASSHGAGYEQYF. The CDR3, as DNA: TGTGCCAGCAGCCACGGGGCAGGCTACGAGCAGTACTTC. The V call is TRBV7-7, the J call TRBJ2-7; D tentatively fits TRBD1 or TRBD2 (5 bases each). The CDR3 extends over 13 amino acids. The V end was cut by 5 bases, the J end by 3 bases, with 11 bases between. The germline V gene encodes CDR1 SSHAT and CDR2 FNYEAQ (reference sequence).

A note on this clonotype: The junction departs from the called germline gene at one end, perhaps through a read error. The V call is TRBV2, the J call TRBJ2-5, with D hard to call. Germline lookup yields CDR1 SNHLY and CDR2 FYNNEI. The CDR3 extends over 12 amino acids. The CDR3 DNA is TGTGCCATCAGTGAAGCCAGGGAGACCCAGTACTTC. Translation gives CAISEARETQYF. Full variable domain (rest looked up from reference TRBV2 and TRBJ2-5): EPEVTQTPSHQVTQMGQEVILRCVPISNHLYFYWYRQILGQKVEFLVSFYNNEISEKSEIFDDQFSVERPDGSNFTLKIRSTKLEDSAMYFCAISEARETQYFGPGTRLLVL.

The genes are TRBV24-1 and TRBJ2-5; 7 bases align to TRBD1. The CDR3 is 18 amino acids. The germline V gene encodes CDR1 KGHDR and CDR2 SFDVKD. With V trimmed by 7 bases and J by 11 bases, 27 bases remained unmatched. The CDR3 sequence is CATSGRDSNGIYYNEQYF. The CDR3 region has the DNA TGTGCCACCAGCGGCCGGGACAGTAATGGGATATACTACAATGAGCAGTACTTC.

This clonotype has a single count. The chain combines TRBV27 with TRBJ1-2; D is possibly TRBD1 (6 bases). Per germline, CDR1 MNHEY and CDR2 SMNVEV (reference sequence). V was clipped by 6 bases and J by 4 bases, with 15 bases between them. The CDR3 sequence is 14 residues long. CDR3 region: CASRRGGDLYGYTF. The CDR3 nucleotides are TGTGCCAGCAGAAGGGGGGGGGACCTCTATGGCTACACCTTC.

This clonotype was seen a handful of times. The chain uses TRBV5-1 and TRBJ1-1, with no clear D. Trimming shortened V by 0 bases and J by 3 bases, and 9 bases separated the two germline ends. Per germline, CDR1 SGHRS and CDR2 YFSETQ. The CDR3 has 14 amino acids. The CDR3 nucleotides read TGCGCCAGCAGCTTGGGTCAAGCGCACACTGAAGCTTTCTTT. This translates into CASSLGQAHTEAFF.

The chain employs TRBV27 and TRBJ2-7; D gene uncertain. CDR3 size: 15 residues. Germline V lookup: CDR1 MNHEY, CDR2 SMNVEV (reference sequence). Deletions cut 5 bases from V and 2 bases from J, with 16 bases between. CDR3 region: CASSQKWERAYEQYF. CDR3 DNA: TGTGCCAGCAGTCAAAAGTGGGAAAGGGCCTACGAGCAGTACTTC.

The gene calls are TRBV6-5 and TRBJ1-5; 9 bases map to TRBD1. This CDR3 is 15 amino acids long. Looked up from germline, CDR1 is MNHEY and CDR2 is SVGAGI. Trimming cost V 7 bases and J 9 bases; bases outside gene matches: 13. The CDR3 region has the DNA TGTGCCAGCAAACCAGGACAGGGGCTCCTATGGCCCCAGCATTTT. Translated: CASKPGQGLLWPQHF.

The chain carries TRBV20-1 and TRBJ2-7; 9 bases map to TRBD2. Germline CDR1 and CDR2: DFQATT and SNEGSKA (reference sequence). V dropped 6 bases and J dropped 6; count of bases not matched to a gene: 12. The CDR3 runs 14 residues. The CDR3 region has the DNA TGCAGTGCCCAACCGGGACTAGCATTTTCCGAGCAGTACTTC. It encodes CSAQPGLAFSEQYF.

The CDR3 DNA sequence: TGCGCCAGCAGCCAAGTGTACAGTAGTACCTACGAGCAGTACTTC. This translates into CASSQVYSSTYEQYF. The chain recombines TRBV4-1 with TRBJ2-7; D not resolved. This CDR3 spans 15 amino acids. The V gene's germline CDR1 is MGHRA and CDR2 YSYEKL. V was trimmed by 1 base and J by 2 bases, leaving 12 bases between them.

The chain has TRBV28 and TRBJ2-5; TRBD2 is a possible D gene (6 bases). Germline V gene data show CDR1 as MDHEN and CDR2 as SYDVKM. V was cut by 5 bases and J by 1 base, with 11 bases left in between. CDR3 length: 14 residues. This CDR3 reads CASSAAGGQETQYF. In nucleotides, the CDR3 is TGTGCCAGCAGTGCAGCCGGGGGCCAAGAGACCCAGTACTTC.

The chain joins TRBV5-1 to TRBJ1-1; no firm D call. V dropped 4 bases and J dropped 1 base, with 11 bases sitting between them. Germline CDR1 and CDR2: SGHRS and YFSETQ. This CDR3 is 14 amino acids long. The CDR3 DNA follows: TGCGCCAGCAGCATGGCAAAGAAGAACACTGAAGCTTTCTTT. It yields the protein CASSMAKKNTEAFF. The complete variable domain, with remaining parts taken from reference TRBV5-1 and TRBJ1-1, reads KAGVTQTPRYLIKTRGQQVTLSCSPISGHRSVSWYQQTPGQGLQFLFEYFSETQRNKGNFPGRFSGRQFSNSRSEMNVSTLELGDSALYLCASSMAKKNTEAFFGQGTRLTVV.

This clonotype turned up a few times. The chain joins TRBV4-1 to TRBJ2-7; TRBD2 might be the D (5 bases). CDR3 length: 16 amino acids. Trimming took off 0 bases at V and 2 bases at J, with 14 bases between the two ends. Germline values: CDR1 MGHRA, CDR2 YSYEKL. The CDR3 here is CASSQDEEFGAYEQYF. DNA of the CDR3: TGCGCCAGCAGCCAAGATGAGGAATTCGGGGCCTACGAGCAGTACTTC.

Points on this clonotype: A read error is possible here, since a much larger clone lies one base away. The V call is TRBV12-3 or TRBV12-4, the J call TRBJ2-3; TRBD2 agrees at 7 bases. The CDR3 consists of 15 residues. V gave up 10 bases and J gave up 0 bases; unmatched junction bases: 10. The CDR3 nucleotides are TGTGCCAACAGCCTGACTAGCCTGAGCACAGATACGCAGTATTTT. Amino acid sequence: CANSLTSLSTDTQYF.

The chain has TRBV30 and TRBJ1-4; D unresolved. V lost 0 bases and J lost 8, with 4 bases in between. This CDR3 has 11 residues. Germline CDR1 and CDR2: GTSNPN and SVGIG (reference sequence). The CDR3 spells CAWSVNEKLFF. DNA of the CDR3: TGTGCCTGGAGTGTAAACGAAAAACTGTTTTTT.